This T cell receptor beta chain stems from a study of early T cells in non-severe SARS-CoV-2 infection (dated by TCRdb to the early 2020s). For the study in its entirety: TCR sequencing used bulk RNA from unsorted whole blood, so alpha and beta chains could not be paired. Study-wide findings and limitations: VDJdb matching was skewed toward anti-spike CD8 responses and likely underestimated virus-specific expansions by missing private and CD4 specificities.

Between the V and J ends, shortened by 2 bases and 10 bases respectively, the junction contains 12 bases. The CDR3 numbers 13 residues from cysteine through phenylalanine. Left in the record is the CDR3 DNA by itself, 39 bases read in frame from the first base. Per the germline V gene (reference sequence), DFQATT is the CDR1 and SNEGSKA is the CDR2. There are a few counts of this clonotype. Its antigen is unknown. No base-level quality is on record; no much larger clone is a single base apart. Preparation of the library involved 5' RACE. TCRdb shows the sequencer as NextSeq 500. To correct for sequencing error and PCR bias, the TCR library protocol tagged individual cDNA molecules with unique molecular identifiers. TCR alpha and beta chains were both sequenced, and the abundances of alpha and beta sequences in each sample were closely correlated with each other. The authors' analysis ran thus. Decombinator V4 was used to perform V gene, J gene and CDR3 annotation of TCR sequences. Expanded TCRs were defined as changing significantly between any two time points under a Poisson model with p below 0.0001. TCR abundances were normalised to the total number of TCRs sequenced per sample and expressed as counts per million. MAIT TCRs were defined by TRAV1-2 paired with TRAJ12, TRAJ20 or TRAJ33, and iNKT TCRs by TRAV10 paired with TRAJ18. VDJdb, accessed 1 November 2021, was searched for CMV, EBV and SARS-CoV-2 annotated TCRs, with TCRs annotated for multiple antigens excluded. The raw public reads went through TCRdb reprocessing: fastp at Q25, MiXCR clone calling, in-frame beta chains kept. Every distinct CDR3 protein forms one entry, paired with its most common genes and DNA. These V and J calls originate from TCRdb's pipeline instead of the authors' own analysis. The sample includes tens of thousands of distinct CDR3 sequences, with about 12% observed a single time. Of the sample, about 4.2% is held by the ten largest clones.

A case-control design nested within a healthcare worker cohort in London, UK, was used, with weekly nasopharyngeal swab PCR tests and blood sampling performed. Healthcare workers were recruited during the week of the UK lockdown, between 23 and 31 March 2020, and followed weekly for up to roughly 15 weeks. The sequence links TRBV20-1 to TRBJ1-6; the D gene assignment is ambiguous. Specimen: whole blood. This clonotype originated in an adult who was a healthcare worker with PCR-confirmed SARS-CoV-2 infection or an uninfected control (not recorded which). The CDR3 loop reads CSARSGVLSPLHF. The DNA sequence follows: TGCAGTGCTAGAAGTGGGGTGCTCTCACCCCTCCACTTT.